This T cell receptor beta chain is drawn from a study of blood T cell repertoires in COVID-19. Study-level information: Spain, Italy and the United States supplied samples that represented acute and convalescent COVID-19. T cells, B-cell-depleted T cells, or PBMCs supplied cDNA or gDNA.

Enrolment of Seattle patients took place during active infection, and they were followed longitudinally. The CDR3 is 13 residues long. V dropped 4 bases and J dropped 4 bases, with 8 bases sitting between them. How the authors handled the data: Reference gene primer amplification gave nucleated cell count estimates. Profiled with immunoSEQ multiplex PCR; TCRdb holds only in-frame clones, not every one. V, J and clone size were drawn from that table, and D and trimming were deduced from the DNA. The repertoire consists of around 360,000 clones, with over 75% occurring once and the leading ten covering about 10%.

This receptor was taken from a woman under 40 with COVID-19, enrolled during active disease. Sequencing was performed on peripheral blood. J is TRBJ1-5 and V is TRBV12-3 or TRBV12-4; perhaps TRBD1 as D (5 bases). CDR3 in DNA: TGTGCCAGCAGTTCCGACAGAAATCAGCCCCAGCATTTT. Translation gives CASSSDRNQPQHF.